Each of the 3 T cell receptor beta chains below was sequenced from the same sample in a study of early T cells in non-severe SARS-CoV-2 infection. Using its own MiXCR run on the 5' RACE reads, TCRdb lists one record per CDR3 protein. The repertoire has under 85,000 distinct CDR3 sequences, more than 13% of them found once; the top ten carry roughly 9.8%. Material: whole blood. Receptors were obtained from an adult who was a healthcare worker with PCR-confirmed SARS-CoV-2 infection or an uninfected control (not recorded which).

V and J are TRBV28 and TRBJ1-3, with 7 bases lining up with TRBD1. CDR1 MDHEN and CDR2 SYDVKM come from the germline V gene. V trimming: 4 bases; J trimming: 4 bases; junction bases outside the gene matches: 10. The length of the CDR3 is 16 residues. CDR3 loop: CASSSAGTVRGNTIYF. The CDR3 coding sequence is TGTGCCAGCAGTTCAGCCGGGACAGTTCGGGGAAACACCATATATTTT.

The J gene is TRBJ2-7, the V gene TRBV6-1; no definite D call. V gave up 3 bases and J gave up 7 bases, with 13 bases separating them. CDR1 and CDR2 from the germline V gene are MNHNS and SASEGT. The CDR3 has 13 amino acids. CDR3 nucleotide sequence: TGTGCCAGCAGTGATGGGGTCGCGGTTGAGCAGTACTTC. It translates to CASSDGVAVEQYF.

This clonotype was found a few times. The chain recombines TRBV7-2 with TRBJ1-6; possibly TRBD1 for D (5 bases). This CDR3 has 15 residues. Germline V lookup: CDR1 SGHTA, CDR2 FQGNSA. Trimming took 1 base from V and 10 from J, leaving 14 bases between them. Here the CDR3 reads CASSLVLVGGSPLHF. DNA of the CDR3: TGTGCCAGCAGCTTAGTACTTGTCGGGGGGTCACCCCTCCACTTT.